The 7 T cell receptor beta chains below all came from one sample that was sequenced in a study of CD8+CD57+ T cells in acquired aplastic anemia. Genomic DNA, serving as template, underwent TCR beta VDJ and CDR3 profiling. One entry per CDR3 protein, called by TCRdb with MiXCR from the reads. The repertoire holds over 150,000 distinct CDR3 sequences, with roughly three fifths as singletons. The authors sequenced patients whose flow cytometry had shown CD8+CD57+ cell expansion. Sequenced sample: sorted CD4+, CD8+, or CD8+CD57+ T cells (not recorded which) from PBMCs. The receptors come from a human donor with aplastic anemia.

This clonotype was seen only once. The genes are TRBV24-1 and TRBJ2-2; 7 nucleotides line up with TRBD2. Per the germline V gene, CDR1 is KGHDR and CDR2 is SFDVKD. CDR3 length equals 17 residues. J lost 1 base, V lost 0 bases, and 4 bases had no gene match. DNA of the CDR3: TGTGCCACCAGTGATTTGAATGGGGGGGTGAACACCGGGGAGCTGTTTTTT. Its protein product is CATSDLNGGVNTGELFF.

This clonotype was counted a few times. The chain joins TRBV2 to TRBJ1-5; D gene ambiguous. From germline, CDR1 is SNHLY and CDR2 FYNNEI. V dropped 1 base and J dropped 11 bases, with 18 bases sitting between them. The CDR3 contains 15 residues. The CDR3 spells CASSEDASTRETQHF. The CDR3 nucleotides read TGTGCCAGCAGTGAAGATGCGTCAACGAGAGAGACCCAGCATTTT.

The CDR3 nucleotides are TGTGCCAGCAGCGTCGTTCTGGACACCGGGGAGCTGTTTTTT. Its translation is CASSVVLDTGELFF. The chain employs TRBV9 and TRBJ2-2; D remains unclear. Germline V gene sequence: CDR1 SGDLS, CDR2 YYNGEE. This CDR3 has 14 residues. The V and J ends lost 2 bases and 3 bases respectively, with 8 bases between them.

This clonotype was observed a handful of times. The rearrangement links TRBV7-3 to TRBJ2-3, with TRBD2 as a possible D gene (6 bases). The V gene's germline CDR1 is SGHTA and CDR2 FQGTGA. The CDR3 runs 15 residues. Trimming left V 2 bases short and J 5 bases short, with 14 bases between. For the CDR3, the DNA is TGTGCCAGCAGCTTAGAGGAGGGGCGGTTAGATACGCAGTATTTT. Its translation: CASSLEEGRLDTQYF.

The genes are TRBV25-1 and TRBJ2-1; D gene ambiguous. Trimming stripped 1 base from V and 8 bases from J, with 15 bases between. CDR3 length equals 15 residues. Germline V CDR1 and CDR2: MGHDK, SYGVNS. The CDR3 protein is CASSESGREQHEQFF. In DNA form, the CDR3 reads TGTGCCAGCAGTGAATCCGGAAGGGAACAGCATGAGCAGTTCTTC.

The J gene is TRBJ2-2, the V gene TRBV24-1; 7 bases agree with TRBD1. Losses at the gene ends were 7 bases for V and 0 bases for J; bases not matched to a gene: 4. The CDR3 totals 15 residues. The V gene's germline CDR1 is KGHDR and CDR2 SFDVKD. In nucleotides, the CDR3 is TGTGCCACCAGGGGTACAGGGGCGAACACCGGGGAGCTGTTTTTT. Its translation is CATRGTGANTGELFF.

This clonotype was seen only once. This sequence joins TRBV5-1 and TRBJ2-3; possibly TRBD2 for D (7 bases). V was cut by 4 bases and J by 6 bases, with 18 bases left in between. The V gene's germline CDR1 is SGHRS and CDR2 YFSETQ. The CDR3 covers 15 residues. The CDR3 DNA follows: TGCGCCAGCAGCCCCGGGGGGCTGGGACTTGATACGCAGTATTTT. It specifies CASSPGGLGLDTQYF. Variable domain in full (rest from reference TRBV5-1 and TRBJ2-3): KAGVTQTPRYLIKTRGQQVTLSCSPISGHRSVSWYQQTPGQGLQFLFEYFSETQRNKGNFPGRFSGRQFSNSRSEMNVSTLELGDSALYLCASSPGGLGLDTQYFGPGTRLTVL.